This passage covers 27 T cell receptor beta chains from one sample sequenced in a study of identical twins. TCRdb called the 5' RACE reads again in MiXCR, with one record for every CDR3 protein. The sample has about 190,000 distinct CDR3 sequences; more than 15% are singletons. This sample was shared with a second study, whose subject was T cells expressing NK-cell markers.

Specimen: CD8+ T cells sorted from blood. The receptors come from a woman aged 18-29 years in good health.

The chain joins TRBV12-3 or TRBV12-4 to TRBJ1-2, with TRBD1 identical over 8 bases. The V segment lost 8 bases and the J segment 6 bases; nucleotides outside the gene matches: 14. This CDR3 has 15 amino acids. The CDR3 nucleotides are TGTGCCAGCTCCGGAGAGACAGGGGATGATCATGGCTACACCTTC. Its translation: CASSGETGDDHGYTF.

The chain recombines TRBV11-1 with TRBJ2-1; D unclear. The CDR3 contains 15 residues. Per the germline V gene, CDR1 is SGHAT and CDR2 is FQDESV (reference sequence). Trimming removed 5 bases from V and 1 base from J, with 12 bases in between. CDR3 region: CASSTLAGSYNEQFF. CDR3 sequence (DNA): TGTGCCAGCAGCACCCTTGCAGGTTCCTACAATGAGCAGTTCTTC.

This chain connects TRBV9 to TRBJ1-4; TRBD1 aligns across 9 bases. CDR3 length equals 14 residues. J gave up 8 bases and V 3 bases, and 5 bases lay outside the gene matches. The V gene's germline CDR1 is SGDLS and CDR2 YYNGEE. The DNA of the CDR3 is TGTGCCAGCAGCGGGGGACAGGGTTGGGAAAAACTGTTTTTT. It specifies CASSGGQGWEKLFF. Looking up the rest from reference TRBV9 and TRBJ1-4 gives the full variable domain: DSGVTQTPKHLITATGQRVTLRCSPRSGDLSVYWYQQSLDQGLQFLIQYYNGEERAKGNILERFSAQQFPDLHSELNLSSLELGDSALYFCASSGGQGWEKLFFGSGTQLSVL.

The chain employs TRBV4-2 and TRBJ2-7; 9 bases are shared with TRBD2. J gave up 3 bases and V 0 bases, and 6 bases lay outside the gene matches. The germline V gene encodes CDR1 LGHNA and CDR2 YNFKEQ. The CDR3 length is 16 residues. For the CDR3, the DNA is TGTGCCAGCAGCCAAGAACAGGGGACTAGCAGCTACGAGCAGTACTTC. Translation gives CASSQEQGTSSYEQYF.

This chain links TRBV7-6 with TRBJ1-4, with D unresolved. The CDR3 totals 13 residues. The V end was cut by 6 bases, the J end by 5 bases, with 10 bases between. Germline lookup yields CDR1 SGHVS and CDR2 FNYEAQ. In nucleotides, the CDR3 is TGTGCCAGCAGGCAGGACGTGAATGAAAAACTGTTTTTT. It is translated as CASRQDVNEKLFF.

The rearrangement links TRBV5-5 to TRBJ2-1; D assignment may be TRBD1 or TRBD2 (5 bases each). This CDR3 is built from 14 residues. Germline V gene data show CDR1 as SGHKS and CDR2 as YYEKEE (reference sequence). The V end was cut by 0 bases, the J end by 9 bases, with 13 bases between. The CDR3 DNA reads as TGTGCCAGCAGCTTGGTCATCCAGGGACCTGAGCAGTTCTTC. Translation gives CASSLVIQGPEQFF.

This clonotype has a handful of counts. The CDR3 DNA sequence: TGTGCCAGCAGTCCCGGGACAGTGGACATTCAGTACTTC. Amino acids: CASSPGTVDIQYF. V gene TRBV12-3 or TRBV12-4 combines with J gene TRBJ2-4; 7 nucleotides agree with TRBD1. J lost 8 bases, V lost 5 bases, and 6 bases had no gene match. The CDR3 covers 13 residues.

This clonotype was counted ten times or more. The chain couples TRBV25-1 to TRBJ1-1; D is possibly TRBD1 (5 bases). Germline V gene sequence: CDR1 MGHDK, CDR2 SYGVNS. The CDR3 runs 14 residues. With 1 base removed from V and 1 base from J, the gap between germline ends came to 7 bases. The CDR3 sequence is CASSEWGGNTEAFF. Here the CDR3 DNA reads TGTGCCAGCAGTGAATGGGGGGGGAACACTGAAGCTTTCTTT.

The sample holds a few counts of this clonotype. This rearrangement joins TRBV7-2 to TRBJ2-7; 11 bases align to TRBD2. V lost 0 bases and J lost 7; bases outside the gene matches: 8. The CDR3 is made up of 16 amino acids. The germline CDR1 and CDR2 sequences are SGHTA and FQGNSA. This CDR3 is CASSLAETSGKWEQYF. CDR3 sequence (DNA): TGTGCCAGCAGCTTAGCGGAGACTAGCGGGAAATGGGAGCAGTACTTC.

This clonotype came up a few times. This chain connects TRBV6-1 to TRBJ1-2; D ambiguous. Per the germline V gene, CDR1 is MNHNS and CDR2 is SASEGT. The CDR3 contains 15 residues. Trimming cost V 6 bases and J 8 bases, with 22 bases left between them. CDR3 DNA: TGTGCCAGCAGCCCCCTTCTACCAAGCTTGGGCGGCTACACCTTC. Its translation: CASSPLLPSLGGYTF.

This chain connects TRBV27 to TRBJ1-4; a possible D gene is TRBD1 (5 bases). CDR3 length equals 14 residues. Trimming took off 5 bases at V and 4 bases at J, with 11 bases between the two ends. CDR1 MNHEY and CDR2 SMNVEV come from the germline V gene (reference sequence). The CDR3 sequence is CASSTGLLNEKLFF. CDR3 nucleotides: TGTGCCAGCAGTACGGGACTGCTTAATGAAAAACTGTTTTTT.

The chain joins TRBV24-1 to TRBJ1-5, with 7 bases matching TRBD1. Germline CDR1 KGHDR, CDR2 SFDVKD. V was clipped by 3 bases and J by 6 bases; unmatched bases: 7. This CDR3 has 15 residues. CDR3 DNA sequence: TGTGCCACCAGTGATCCGGGCCAGGGGGGTCAGCCCCAGCATTTT. As protein: CATSDPGQGGQPQHF.

The chain employs TRBV27 and TRBJ2-7; tentative D call: TRBD2 (6 bases). Germline CDR1 reads MNHEY; CDR2 reads SMNVEV (reference sequence). This CDR3 has 15 residues. The V gene lost 7 bases and the J gene lost 0 bases, with 16 bases spanning the gap. CDR3 nucleotide sequence: TGTGCCAGCAACCCAGGGACTTCTAGCTCCTACGAGCAGTACTTC. As protein: CASNPGTSSSYEQYF.

The V call is TRBV5-8, the J call TRBJ2-5; 7 nucleotides align to TRBD2. V trimming: 1 base; J trimming: 1 base; junction bases outside the gene matches: 1. This CDR3 has 14 residues. Germline V lookup: CDR1 SGHTS, CDR2 YDEGEE. The CDR3 sequence: CASSLPGGQETQYF. CDR3 nucleotide sequence: TGTGCCAGCAGCTTGCCGGGGGGCCAAGAGACCCAGTACTTC.

The chain combines TRBV20-1 with TRBJ1-2, with TRBD1 as a possible D gene (6 bases). The CDR3 runs 14 residues. The germline V gene has CDR1 DFQATT and CDR2 SNEGSKA (reference sequence). The V gene lost 2 bases and the J gene lost 2 bases, with 12 bases spanning the gap. Here the CDR3 reads CSARLTGLNYGYTF. CDR3 bases: TGCAGTGCTAGACTAACAGGGTTAAACTATGGCTACACCTTC.

This clonotype was seen a few times. The V gene is TRBV10-3, the J gene TRBJ2-5, with D unclear. The ends were cut back, 9 bases at V and 10 bases at J, with 12 bases in the middle. The CDR3 runs to 10 residues. CDR1 and CDR2 from the germline V gene are ENHRY and SYGVKD. As DNA, the CDR3 is TGTGCCATGCCTCCGTGCGACCAGTACTTC. Amino acids: CAMPPCDQYF.

This clonotype showed up just a few times. The CDR3 nucleotides are TGTGCCAGCAGTTACCTGGGGGGGGGAGAGACCCAGTACTTC. Translation gives CASSYLGGGETQYF. The rearrangement joins TRBV6-5 to TRBJ2-5, with TRBD2 identical over 7 bases. In germline, CDR1 is MNHEY, CDR2 SVGAGI. With V trimmed by 2 bases and J by 4 bases, 4 bases remained unmatched. The CDR3 loop spans 14 amino acids.

This clonotype has only a few counts. The chain employs TRBV12-3 or TRBV12-4 and TRBJ1-1, with no clear D. The CDR3 contains 15 residues. Trimming left V 3 bases short and J 1 base short, with 12 bases between. As DNA, the CDR3 is TGTGCCAGCAGTTTGCTGGCCCTATCGAACACTGAAGCTTTCTTT. It encodes CASSLLALSNTEAFF.

The chain has TRBV7-8 and TRBJ1-2, with a possible D match to TRBD1 (5 bases). CDR3 length equals 14 residues. Trimming pared 5 bases from V and 6 bases from J, leaving 16 bases between. Looked up from germline, CDR1 is SGHVS and CDR2 is FQNEAQ. The CDR3 coding sequence is TGTGCCAGCAGCGCCAGACAGACGGGCGATGGCTACACCTTC. Protein sequence: CASSARQTGDGYTF.

This clonotype appeared a few times. The chain links TRBV4-1 to TRBJ1-6, with a possible D match to TRBD1 (5 bases). V lost 1 base, J lost 10 bases, and 11 bases lay in between. Germline CDR1 and CDR2: MGHRA and YSYEKL. The CDR3 consists of 14 residues. This chain's CDR3 is CASSQVAGDSPLHF. Here the CDR3 DNA reads TGCGCCAGCAGCCAAGTCGCTGGGGACTCACCCCTCCACTTT.

A few counts support this clonotype. The rearrangement uses TRBV11-2 and TRBJ2-7, with TRBD1 as a possible D gene (5 bases). The CDR3 length is 15 residues. The V gene lost 1 base and the J gene lost 2 bases, with 12 bases spanning the gap. Germline lookup yields CDR1 SGHAT and CDR2 FQNNGV. CDR3 amino acids: CASSLGPGKTYEQYF. CDR3 nucleotides: TGTGCCAGCAGCTTAGGCCCAGGGAAGACCTACGAGCAGTACTTC.

The V gene is TRBV7-9, the J gene TRBJ2-5; no definite D call. The V and J ends lost 2 bases and 2 bases respectively, with 9 bases between them. This CDR3 comprises 14 residues. Germline CDR1 and CDR2: SEHNR and FQNEAQ (reference sequence). The DNA for the CDR3 is TGTGCCAGCAGCTTAAGTGGGATACAAGAGACCCAGTACTTC. It translates to CASSLSGIQETQYF.

This clonotype was recorded a few times. This sequence joins TRBV9 and TRBJ2-5; 11 bases map to TRBD2. The CDR3 contains 18 residues. CDR1 is SGDLS and CDR2 is YYNGEE in the germline V gene. Trimming cost V 3 bases and J 3 bases; bases outside gene matches: 13. CDR3 DNA: TGTGCCAGCAGCGGCCCCGGGACTAGCGGCCCCTCGGAAGAGACCCAGTACTTC. This gives the protein CASSGPGTSGPSEETQYF.

The chain uses TRBV7-6 and TRBJ2-3; D might be TRBD2 (5 bases). The germline gives CDR1 SGHVS, CDR2 FNYEAQ. The CDR3 consists of 11 residues. V lost 8 bases to trimming and J lost 8 bases, with 11 bases between them. DNA of the CDR3: TGTGCCAGCGGCGGTCGGGGTACGCAGTATTTT. Translated, it gives CASGGRGTQYF.

The chain has TRBV6-2 or TRBV6-3 and TRBJ2-7; 9 bases align to TRBD1. The CDR3 has 13 amino acids. Trimming took 5 bases from V and 6 from J; bases not matched to a gene: 5. The germline CDR1 and CDR2 sequences are MNHEY and SVGEGT. CDR3 nucleotide sequence: TGTGCCAGCAGTCCTATGACAGGGGGCGAGCAGTACTTC. Translation gives CASSPMTGGEQYF.

A few counts support this clonotype. The rearrangement uses TRBV5-1 and TRBJ2-2; no clear D gene. This CDR3 is 15 amino acids long. V was trimmed by 2 bases and J by 3 bases, leaving 11 bases between them. Looked up from germline, CDR1 is SGHRS and CDR2 is YFSETQ. CDR3 coding DNA: TGCGCCAGCAGCTTCCACAGTCCAGACACCGGGGAGCTGTTTTTT. Amino acids: CASSFHSPDTGELFF. The full variable domain, in which reference TRBV5-1 and TRBJ2-2 provide the parts outside the CDR3, is KAGVTQTPRYLIKTRGQQVTLSCSPISGHRSVSWYQQTPGQGLQFLFEYFSETQRNKGNFPGRFSGRQFSNSRSEMNVSTLELGDSALYLCASSFHSPDTGELFFGEGSRLTVL.

The chain has TRBV7-9 and TRBJ1-1, with a tentative D call TRBD1 (5 bases). The length of the CDR3 is 16 residues. CDR1 is SEHNR, CDR2 FQNEAQ, per germline (reference sequence). The V end lost 2 bases, the J end lost 1 base, and 14 bases lay between the germline ends. The CDR3 here is CASSLPTGRENTEAFF. In DNA form, the CDR3 reads TGTGCCAGCAGCTTACCAACCGGCAGGGAGAACACTGAAGCTTTCTTT.